The next 25 T cell receptor beta chains were all read from a single sample in a study of blood T cell repertoires in COVID-19. Sequencing was performed with immunoSEQ multiplex PCR; in TCRdb, only in-frame clones are kept and a portion is missing. Here the sample spans under 300,000 clones, approximately 90% being singletons. Sequencing input: peripheral blood. The receptors come from a middle-aged woman who had recovered from COVID-19.

The rearrangement links TRBV5-4 to TRBJ2-5, with D possibly matching TRBD2 (5 bases). The germline V and J ends were trimmed by 0 bases and 0 bases, with 9 bases remaining between them. The CDR3 has 15 residues. Per germline, CDR1 SGHNT and CDR2 YYREEE (reference sequence). The DNA of the CDR3 is TGTGCCAGCAGCTTGGCGGGAACCTACCAAGAGACCCAGTACTTC. Its translation is CASSLAGTYQETQYF.

The gene calls are TRBV7-9 and TRBJ2-5; 11 bases are shared with TRBD1. Germline V gene lookup returns CDR1 SEHNR and CDR2 FQNEAQ (reference sequence). This CDR3 region has 15 residues. J was trimmed by 4 bases and V by 4 bases; bases with no gene match: 5. As DNA, the CDR3 is TGTGCCAGCAGCTCCAGGACAGGGGGCGTAGAGACCCAGTACTTC. Translation: CASSSRTGGVETQYF.

The chain employs TRBV5-1 and TRBJ1-1, with TRBD1 as a possible D gene (5 bases). The germline V and J ends were trimmed by 2 bases and 3 bases, with 14 bases remaining between them. This CDR3 is built from 15 residues. CDR1 is SGHRS and CDR2 is YFSETQ in the germline V gene. DNA of the CDR3: TGCGCCAGCAGCTTTCGGCAGGGCGGGGACACTGAAGCTTTCTTT. It translates to CASSFRQGGDTEAFF.

This chain uses TRBV18 with TRBJ2-7; 9 bases align to TRBD1. The CDR3 is 17 amino acids. The junction had 6 bases not matched to a gene; V was cut back by 0 bases and J by 0 bases. CDR1 and CDR2 from the germline V gene are KGHSH and LQKENI. The CDR3 protein is CASSPPRDRDRSYEQYF. As DNA, the CDR3 is TGTGCCAGCTCACCACCCCGGGACAGGGATCGCTCCTACGAGCAGTACTTC.

The rearrangement uses TRBV15 and TRBJ1-1; D call uncertain. The CDR3 has 14 amino acids. Germline assignment: CDR1 LNHNV and CDR2 YYDKDF (reference sequence). V was clipped by 1 base and J by 0 bases, with 6 bases between them. The CDR3 sequence is CATSRASMNTEAFF. The CDR3 DNA sequence: TGTGCCACCAGCAGAGCTAGTATGAACACTGAAGCTTTCTTT.

In the case of this clone: This CDR3 is also generated by other DNA sequences in the sample. The chain uses TRBV9 and TRBJ2-3; D may be TRBD1 (5 bases). Germline V gives CDR1 SGDLS, CDR2 YYNGEE. The CDR3 runs to 13 residues. V was clipped by 0 bases and J by 6 bases, with 8 bases between them. The CDR3 region is CASSVGPGDTQYF. CDR3 DNA sequence: TGTGCCAGCAGCGTAGGTCCAGGGGATACGCAGTATTTT. Variable domain in full (rest from reference TRBV9 and TRBJ2-3): DSGVTQTPKHLITATGQRVTLRCSPRSGDLSVYWYQQSLDQGLQFLIQYYNGEERAKGNILERFSAQQFPDLHSELNLSSLELGDSALYFCASSVGPGDTQYFGPGTRLTVL.

The chain uses TRBV29-1 and TRBJ2-7, with 9 bases lining up with TRBD2. This CDR3 contains 14 residues. Germline V gene data show CDR1 as SQVTM and CDR2 as ANQGSEA. V was pared by 4 bases and J by 3 bases, with 7 bases of the junction left unmatched. CDR3 in DNA: TGCAGCGTTGTGGTGGGGACTAGCAACTACGAGCAGTACTTC. Encoded protein: CSVVVGTSNYEQYF.

This chain joins TRBV19 and TRBJ2-7; TRBD2 might be the D (5 bases). The length of the CDR3 is 14 residues. From germline, CDR1 is LNHDA and CDR2 SQIVND (reference sequence). Trimming pared 10 bases from V and 3 bases from J, leaving 19 bases between. For the CDR3, the DNA is TGTGCCATGCCATCCCGGAGGCTGTGCTACGAGCAGTACTTC. It translates to CAMPSRRLCYEQYF.

V gene TRBV4-3 combines with J gene TRBJ1-1; 8 bases are shared with TRBD1. The CDR3 totals 14 residues. Germline-derived CDR1 and CDR2 are LGHNA and YSLEER. V lost 3 bases to trimming and J lost 5 bases; unmatched junction nucleotides: 5. Here the CDR3 DNA reads TGCGCCAGCAGCCATAACAGGGGGGGTACTGAAGCTTTCTTT. Protein sequence: CASSHNRGGTEAFF.

The chain joins TRBV11-2 to TRBJ1-6; tentatively, D is TRBD1 (5 bases). Germline assignment: CDR1 SGHAT and CDR2 FQNNGV. The CDR3 consists of 16 residues. V lost 5 bases, J lost 7 bases, and 18 bases lay in between. The CDR3 sequence: CASSLPFRGANSPLHF. The CDR3 nucleotides read TGTGCCAGCAGCCTACCTTTTAGGGGTGCGAATTCACCCCTCCACTTT.

The chain has TRBV14 and TRBJ1-1; D is possibly TRBD1 (5 bases). The germline V and J ends were trimmed by 5 bases and 0 bases, with 10 bases remaining between them. Germline lookup yields CDR1 SGHDN and CDR2 FVKESK. This CDR3 is 14 amino acids long. The CDR3 sequence is CASSKTAMNTEAFF. CDR3 bases: TGTGCCAGCAGCAAGACAGCCATGAACACTGAAGCTTTCTTT.

V and J are TRBV19 and TRBJ1-2, with D possibly matching TRBD1 (6 bases). The CDR3 contains 15 residues. Trimming cost V 7 bases and J 0 bases, with 15 bases left between them. Germline values: CDR1 LNHDA, CDR2 SQIVND (reference sequence). The DNA for the CDR3 is TGTGCCAGTAATCCAGGGGCCCCCACTAACTATGGCTACACCTTC. Protein sequence: CASNPGAPTNYGYTF. The variable domain in full, with the rest retrieved from reference TRBV19 and TRBJ1-2, is DGGITQSPKYLFRKEGQNVTLSCEQNLNHDAMYWYRQDPGQGLRLIYYSQIVNDFQKGDIAEGYSVSREKKESFPLTVTSAQKNPTAFYLCASNPGAPTNYGYTFGSGTRLTVV.

J is TRBJ1-2 and V is TRBV19; 10 bases line up with TRBD1. Trimming took 3 bases from V and 4 from J; bases not matched to a gene: 14. The CDR3 has 18 residues. Germline CDR1 reads LNHDA; CDR2 reads SQIVND (reference sequence). The CDR3 sequence: CASSIAGTGAGVGYGYTF. The CDR3 region has the DNA TGTGCCAGTAGTATCGCCGGGACAGGGGCGGGGGTAGGCTATGGCTACACCTTC.

The gene calls are TRBV2 and TRBJ2-2, with 8 bases that match TRBD1. The germline CDR1 and CDR2 sequences are SNHLY and FYNNEI. Losses at the gene ends were 3 bases for V and 4 bases for J; bases not matched to a gene: 7. The CDR3 has 16 residues. The CDR3 DNA is TGTGCCAGCAGTGACGACAGGGGTTGGATCACCGGGGAGCTGTTTTTT. It is translated as CASSDDRGWITGELFF.

The chain employs TRBV7-2 and TRBJ1-6; D call uncertain. The V end was cut by 5 bases, the J end by 8 bases, with 7 bases between. The CDR3 contains 12 residues. Per the germline V gene, CDR1 is SGHTA and CDR2 is FQGNSA. The DNA of the CDR3 is TGTGCCAGCAGCCACGGGGATTCACCCCTCCACTTT. It encodes CASSHGDSPLHF.

The chain employs TRBV7-9 and TRBJ2-1; weak D call: TRBD2 (6 bases). Germline loops: CDR1 SEHNR, CDR2 FQNEAQ (reference sequence). The V and J ends lost 5 bases and 5 bases respectively, with 13 bases between them. The CDR3 spans 14 residues. DNA of the CDR3: TGTGCCAGCAGCCCGGCGGGGCGCCACAATGAGCAGTTCTTC. It specifies CASSPAGRHNEQFF.

The gene calls are TRBV14 and TRBJ2-7; 8 nucleotides match TRBD2. V lost 1 base to trimming and J lost 4 bases; unmatched junction nucleotides: 9. The CDR3 runs to 16 residues. Germline-derived CDR1 and CDR2 are SGHDN and FVKESK. For the CDR3, the DNA is TGTGCCAGCAGCCAAGCGGCGTGGGAGCGGGGGTACGAGCAGTACTTC. This sequence encodes CASSQAAWERGYEQYF.

This clone has just one count. In nucleotides, the CDR3 is TGTGCCACCAGCCCCAGGGGGCTGGACTATGGCTACACCTTC. Its protein is CATSPRGLDYGYTF. The chain joins TRBV24-1 to TRBJ1-2; 8 nucleotides line up with TRBD1. The CDR3 runs 14 residues. The V segment lost 7 bases and the J segment 3 bases; nucleotides outside the gene matches: 6. Germline CDR1 and CDR2: KGHDR and SFDVKD.

The chain joins TRBV15 to TRBJ1-2, with a tentative D call TRBD1 (6 bases). The germline V gene encodes CDR1 LNHNV and CDR2 YYDKDF (reference sequence). Trimming stripped 4 bases from V and 1 base from J, with 7 bases between. The CDR3 runs 13 residues. CDR3 amino acids: CATSTGVNYGYTF. Written as DNA, the CDR3 is TGTGCCACCAGCACAGGGGTTAACTATGGCTACACCTTC.

The chain joins TRBV28 to TRBJ2-1; 9 nucleotides agree with TRBD2. Germline trimming cut 6 bases from V and 10 bases from J; bases unmatched to any gene: 10. Germline loops: CDR1 MDHEN, CDR2 SYDVKM. The length of the CDR3 is 14 residues. CDR3 DNA sequence: TGTGCCAGCAGACACGTAGCGGGAGTGGGGGAGCAGTTCTTC. Protein product: CASRHVAGVGEQFF.

This clone showed up just a few times. The chain couples TRBV6-6 to TRBJ2-4; TRBD1 might be the D (6 bases). Germline V gives CDR1 MNHNY, CDR2 SVGAGI (reference sequence). The germline V and J ends were trimmed by 4 bases and 8 bases, with 18 bases remaining between them. The CDR3 contains 15 residues. The CDR3 region is CASSSPGRGMDIQYF. The CDR3 nucleotides read TGTGCCAGCAGTTCCCCCGGTAGGGGGATGGACATTCAGTACTTC.

The rearrangement uses TRBV5-1 and TRBJ2-1; 16 bases are a match to TRBD2. The V and J ends lost 4 bases and 4 bases, in that order; junction bases with no gene match: 11. The CDR3 totals 19 residues. CDR1 is SGHRS, CDR2 YFSETQ, per germline. The CDR3: CASSPGLAGGEARYNEQFF. In DNA form, the CDR3 reads TGCGCCAGCAGCCCGGGACTAGCGGGAGGGGAAGCTCGGTACAATGAGCAGTTCTTC.

This clone was recorded a few times. This chain joins TRBV6-2 or TRBV6-3 and TRBJ2-3; the D is unclear. Germline V gene lookup returns CDR1 MNHEY and CDR2 SVGEGT. The germline V and J ends were trimmed by 6 bases and 3 bases, with 13 bases remaining between them. CDR3 length: 14 amino acids. The chain's CDR3 is CASSEPPRTDTQYF. DNA of the CDR3: TGTGCCAGCAGCGAACCCCCTAGGACAGATACGCAGTATTTT.

A single count supports this clone. V usage is TRBV6-5 and J usage is TRBJ1-1; D not resolved. Trimming pared 5 bases from V and 4 bases from J, leaving 8 bases between. CDR3 size: 12 residues. Looked up from germline, CDR1 is MNHEY and CDR2 is SVGAGI. Here the CDR3 reads CASSREGTEAFF. CDR3 sequence (DNA): TGTGCCAGCAGTCGGGAGGGCACTGAAGCTTTCTTT.

The rearrangement links TRBV7-3 to TRBJ1-2, with a possible D match to TRBD1 (5 bases). The V end lost 5 bases, the J end lost 3 bases, and 19 bases lay between the germline ends. The CDR3 is 16 residues long. Germline CDR1 reads SGHTA; CDR2 reads FQGTGA. The CDR3 is CASSREGMRGHYGYTF. For the CDR3, the DNA is TGTGCCAGCAGCCGCGAGGGGATGCGGGGCCACTATGGCTACACCTTC.